This paragraph reports one T cell receptor (beta chain). These data originate in a study of OX40 agonist ivuxolimab in advanced cancers. V shed 5 bases and J shed 2 bases, with 3 bases lying between them. This CDR3 contains 10 residues. The germline V gene encodes CDR1 GTSNPN and CDR2 SVGIG (reference sequence). The data were produced by immunoSEQ multiplex PCR, yet TCRdb's version contains in-frame clones alone and is incomplete. The table records around 88,000 clones, 92% of them present only once. Material: CD4+ or CD8+ T cells sorted from blood, obtained in a trial of the OX40 agonist ivuxolimab. The clonotype originates from an adult with an advanced solid tumor such as melanoma, head and neck, liver or kidney cancer. This chain joins TRBV30 and TRBJ1-2, with D unclear. CDR3 residues: CAWGNYGYTF. CDR3 in DNA: TGTGCCTGGGGGAACTATGGCTACACCTTC. The whole variable domain, remainder taken from reference TRBV30 and TRBJ1-2, is SQTIHQWPATLVQPVGSPLSLECTVEGTSNPNLYWYRQAAGRGLQLLFYSVGIGQISSEVPQNLSASRPQDRQFILSSKKLLLSDSGFYLCAWGNYGYTFGSGTRLTVV.